Listed below are T cell receptor beta chains from one sample, sequenced in a study of OX40 agonist ivuxolimab in advanced cancers. Profiling relied on immunoSEQ multiplex PCR, and the TCRdb table lists in-frame clones only, not all of them. Among about 67,000 clones listed, roughly nine tenths were seen once. Source: CD4+ or CD8+ T cells sorted from blood, taken in a trial of the OX40 agonist ivuxolimab. These receptors all stem from an adult with an advanced solid tumor such as melanoma, head and neck, liver or kidney cancer. Each CDR3 is given with its conserved first and last residue. A D gene is named only where the DNA matches it firmly. Size tells how often a clone was seen (once, few, many) or the class of an expanded clone, and some rows leave it out.

j_call d_call clone_size v_call cdr3_length cdr3_aa cdr3_nt
TRBJ1-5 NA few TRBV19 16 CASSIAWDHGMQPQHF TGTGCCAGTAGTATAGCTTGGGATCATGGGATGCAGCCCCAGCATTTT
TRBJ2-7 NA NA TRBV30 14 CAWTVGGHTYEQYF TGTGCCTGGACTGTCGGCGGGCACACCTACGAGCAGTACTTC
TRBJ2-5 NA NA TRBV7-2 15 CASSLIGQSQETQYF TGTGCCAGCAGCTTAATCGGCCAGTCACAAGAGACCCAGTACTTC
TRBJ2-5 NA NA TRBV27 15 CASSFYMGARETQYF TGTGCCAGCAGTTTTTATATGGGTGCCCGGGAGACCCAGTACTTC
TRBJ2-5 NA NA TRBV28 12 CASSFIWGTQYF TGTGCCAGCAGTTTTATATGGGGGACCCAGTACTTC
TRBJ1-4 NA once TRBV6-1 14 CASRNDNRNEKLFF TGTGCCAGCAGGAACGACAACCGGAATGAAAAACTGTTTTTT
TRBJ1-5 TRBD1 NA TRBV5-1 15 CASSLGDSLNQPQHF TGCGCCAGCAGCTTGGGGGACAGTTTAAATCAGCCCCAGCATTTT
TRBJ2-7 TRBD2 once TRBV28 14 CASSLGGPRYEQYF TGTGCCAGCAGTTTGGGAGGGCCACGCTACGAGCAGTACTTC
TRBJ2-7 NA NA TRBV25-1 15 CASSGEQGGHYEQYF TGTGCCAGCAGTGGGGAGCAGGGGGGTCACTACGAGCAGTACTTC
TRBJ1-5 NA NA TRBV19 16 CASSTFTDRRNQPQHF TGTGCCAGTAGTACGTTTACCGACAGACGCAATCAGCCCCAGCATTTT
TRBJ2-2 TRBD1 NA TRBV5-1 22 CASSSGPPDRASKGRVSGELFF TGCGCCAGCAGCTCGGGACCTCCGGACAGGGCTTCCAAAGGGCGTGTATCCGGGGAGCTGTTTTTT
TRBJ2-5 TRBD2 NA TRBV27 16 CASSPHISREGETQYF TGTGCCAGCAGTCCCCATATATCGCGGGAGGGAGAGACCCAGTACTTC
TRBJ2-7 NA NA TRBV7-6 14 CASSPRGGGYEQYF TGTGCCAGCAGCCCCAGAGGAGGGGGCTACGAGCAGTACTTC
TRBJ1-6 NA NA TRBV7-3 14 CASSLVASNSPLHF TGTGCCAGCAGCTTAGTAGCTTCCAATTCACCCCTCCACTTT
TRBJ2-7 TRBD2 NA TRBV5-1 14 CASSLGGGNYEQYF TGCGCCAGCAGCTTGGGCGGGGGGAACTACGAGCAGTACTTC
TRBJ2-7 TRBD2 once TRBV5-1 15 CASSQTSGRTSEQYF TGCGCCAGCAGCCAGACTAGCGGGAGGACCAGCGAGCAGTACTTC
TRBJ2-1 TRBD1 NA TRBV18 19 CASSARTWTGGDSYNEQFF TGTGCCAGCTCAGCGCGAACATGGACAGGGGGCGACTCCTACAATGAGCAGTTCTTC
TRBJ2-5 NA NA TRBV29-1 14 CSVDRGTYEETQYF TGCAGCGTTGACCGCGGGACCTACGAAGAGACCCAGTACTTC
TRBJ1-4 TRBD1 NA TRBV5-1 14 CASSRDRTDEKLFF TGCGCCAGCAGCCGGGACAGGACGGATGAAAAACTGTTTTTT
TRBJ2-2 TRBD1 NA TRBV25-1 17 CASRQDLGGLNTGELFF TGTGCCAGCCGCCAGGACTTAGGGGGCCTTAACACTGGGGAGCTGTTTTTT
TRBJ1-2 TRBD1 NA TRBV7-3 14 CASSPGTANYGYTF TGTGCCAGCAGTCCCGGGACAGCTAACTATGGCTACACCTTC
TRBJ2-1 TRBD2 once TRBV5-1 18 CASSLEPSGVIIEVEQFF TGCGCCAGCAGCTTGGAACCTAGCGGGGTCATAATAGAAGTTGAGCAGTTCTTC
TRBJ2-1 TRBD2 NA TRBV7-3 13 CASSPGGYNEQFF TGTGCCAGCAGCCCGGGGGGTTACAATGAGCAGTTCTTC
TRBJ2-1 NA NA TRBV5-1 15 CASSLEDRTDNEQFF TGCGCCAGCAGCTTAGAGGACAGAACGGACAATGAGCAGTTCTTC
TRBJ1-1 NA NA TRBV23-1 10 CASRDFEAFF TGCGCCAGCAGGGACTTTGAAGCTTTCTTT
TRBJ2-2 TRBD2 NA TRBV5-4 15 CASATGLAAPRELFF TGTGCCAGCGCAACCGGACTAGCGGCCCCCAGGGAGCTGTTTTTT
TRBJ1-1 NA NA TRBV10-3 14 CAISDRVTNTEAFF TGTGCCATCAGTGACAGGGTAACGAACACTGAAGCTTTCTTT
TRBJ2-1 TRBD2 NA TRBV4-1 17 CASSQGLAGANELSQFF TGCGCCAGCAGCCAGGGGCTAGCGGGAGCCAATGAGCTGTCGCAGTTCTTC
TRBJ2-1 NA NA TRBV6-6 15 CASSLLAQASNEQFF TGTGCCAGCAGCCTACTAGCCCAGGCCTCCAATGAGCAGTTCTTC
TRBJ2-3 NA NA TRBV6-5 11 CASRGLDTQYF TGTGCCAGCAGAGGTTTGGATACGCAGTATTTT
TRBJ2-3 NA NA TRBV6-5 15 CASSYSHAQPNTQYF TGTGCCAGCAGTTACTCGCACGCTCAACCAAATACGCAGTATTTT
TRBJ1-2 NA NA TRBV5-8 14 CASSGRTDWDGYTF TGTGCCAGCAGCGGACGGACAGATTGGGATGGCTACACCTTC
TRBJ1-1 NA NA TRBV6-6 13 CASSYNTGAEAFF TGTGCCAGCAGTTACAATACTGGGGCGGAAGCTTTCTTT
TRBJ1-3 NA NA TRBV10-2 15 CASSLGGISGNTIYF TGCGCCAGCAGTCTGGGTGGCATTTCGGGAAACACCATATATTTT
TRBJ2-5 NA NA TRBV7-7 15 CASSLGGPAQETQYF TGTGCTAGCAGCCTAGGGGGACCAGCGCAAGAGACCCAGTACTTC
TRBJ2-7 NA once TRBV5-4 15 CASSLEGPSSYEQYF TGTGCCAGCAGCTTGGAGGGGCCAAGCTCCTACGAGCAGTACTTC